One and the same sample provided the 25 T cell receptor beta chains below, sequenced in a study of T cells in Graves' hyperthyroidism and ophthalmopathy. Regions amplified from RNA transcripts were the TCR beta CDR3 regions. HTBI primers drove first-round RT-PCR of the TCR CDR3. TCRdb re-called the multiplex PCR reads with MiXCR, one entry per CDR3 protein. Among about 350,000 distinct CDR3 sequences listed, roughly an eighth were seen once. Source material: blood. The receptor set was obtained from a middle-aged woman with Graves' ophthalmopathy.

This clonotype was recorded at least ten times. The CDR3 reads CSAVNALWGATDTQYF. The CDR3 DNA reads as TGCAGTGCTGTAAACGCTCTTTGGGGAGCCACAGATACGCAGTATTTT. The V gene is TRBV20-1, the J gene TRBJ2-3, with TRBD2 as a possible D gene (5 bases). Germline CDR1 reads DFQATT; CDR2 reads SNEGSKA (reference sequence). The germline V and J ends were trimmed by 5 bases and 2 bases, with 20 bases remaining between them. The CDR3 is 16 amino acids.

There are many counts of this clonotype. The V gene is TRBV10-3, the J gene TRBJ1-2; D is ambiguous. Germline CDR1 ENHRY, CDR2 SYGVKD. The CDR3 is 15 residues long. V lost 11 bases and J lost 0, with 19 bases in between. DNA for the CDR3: TGTGCCGCCTACAGCGGCGCTGGAGCTAACTATGGCTACACCTTC. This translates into CAAYSGAGANYGYTF.

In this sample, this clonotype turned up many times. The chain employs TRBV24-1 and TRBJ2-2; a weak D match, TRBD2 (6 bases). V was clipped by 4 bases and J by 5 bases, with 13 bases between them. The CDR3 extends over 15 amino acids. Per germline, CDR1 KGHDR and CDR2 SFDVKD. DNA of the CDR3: TGTGCCACCAGTGACCACGGGGGAAGGACCGGGGAGCTGTTTTTT. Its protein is CATSDHGGRTGELFF.

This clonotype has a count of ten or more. CDR3 sequence: CASSLSWGADNQPQHF. Here the CDR3 DNA reads TGTGCCAGCAGCTTAAGTTGGGGGGCAGACAATCAGCCCCAGCATTTT. This chain uses TRBV7-2 with TRBJ1-5, with a tentative D call TRBD1 (6 bases). The CDR3 runs 16 residues. V lost 2 bases and J lost 3, with 14 bases in between. The germline gives CDR1 SGHTA, CDR2 FQGNSA.

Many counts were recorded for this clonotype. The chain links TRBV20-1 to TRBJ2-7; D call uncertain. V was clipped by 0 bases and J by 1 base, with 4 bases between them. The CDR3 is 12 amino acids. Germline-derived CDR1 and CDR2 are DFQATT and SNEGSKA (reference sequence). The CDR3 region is CSARDWSYEQYF. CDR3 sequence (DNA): TGCAGTGCTAGAGATTGGTCCTACGAGCAGTACTTC.

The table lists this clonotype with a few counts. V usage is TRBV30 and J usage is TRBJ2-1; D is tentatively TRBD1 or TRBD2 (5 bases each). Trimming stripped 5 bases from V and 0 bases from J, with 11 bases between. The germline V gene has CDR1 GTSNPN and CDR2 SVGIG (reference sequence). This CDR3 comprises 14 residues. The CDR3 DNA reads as TGTGCCTGGTCGCCCGGGACCTCCTACAATGAGCAGTTCTTC. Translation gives CAWSPGTSYNEQFF.

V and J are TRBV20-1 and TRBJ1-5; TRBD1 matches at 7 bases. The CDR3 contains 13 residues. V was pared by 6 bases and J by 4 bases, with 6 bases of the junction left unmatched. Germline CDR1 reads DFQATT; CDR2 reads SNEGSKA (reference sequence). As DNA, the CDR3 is TGCAGTGCCCGACAGGGAGGGAATCAGCCCCAGCATTTT. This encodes CSARQGGNQPQHF.

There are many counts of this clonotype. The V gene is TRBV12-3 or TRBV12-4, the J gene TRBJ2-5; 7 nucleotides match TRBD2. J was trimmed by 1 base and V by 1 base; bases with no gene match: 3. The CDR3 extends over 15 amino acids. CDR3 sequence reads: CASSLGGGVQETQYF. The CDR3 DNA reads TGTGCCAGCAGTTTAGGTGGGGGGGTCCAAGAGACCCAGTACTTC.

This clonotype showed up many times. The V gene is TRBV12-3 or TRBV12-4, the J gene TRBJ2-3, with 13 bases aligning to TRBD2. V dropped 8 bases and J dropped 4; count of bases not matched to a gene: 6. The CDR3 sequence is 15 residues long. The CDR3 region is CASGILAGGPDTQYF. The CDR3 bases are TGTGCCAGCGGCATACTAGCGGGGGGGCCAGATACGCAGTATTTT.

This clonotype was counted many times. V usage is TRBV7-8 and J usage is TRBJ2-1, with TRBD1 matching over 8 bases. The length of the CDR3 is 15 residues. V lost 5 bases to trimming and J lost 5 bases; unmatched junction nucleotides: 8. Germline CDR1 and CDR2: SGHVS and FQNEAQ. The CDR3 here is CASSPRTGKHNEQFF. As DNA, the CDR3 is TGTGCCAGCAGCCCCCGGACAGGGAAACACAATGAGCAGTTCTTC.

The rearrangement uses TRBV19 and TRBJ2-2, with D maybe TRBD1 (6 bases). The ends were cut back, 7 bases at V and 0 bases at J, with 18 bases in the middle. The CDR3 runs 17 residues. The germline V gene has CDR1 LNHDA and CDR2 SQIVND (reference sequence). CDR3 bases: TGTGCCAGTATTCCGACAGGCTTCACCCCGAACACCGGGGAGCTGTTTTTT. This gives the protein CASIPTGFTPNTGELFF. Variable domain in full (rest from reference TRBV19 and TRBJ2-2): DGGITQSPKYLFRKEGQNVTLSCEQNLNHDAMYWYRQDPGQGLRLIYYSQIVNDFQKGDIAEGYSVSREKKESFPLTVTSAQKNPTAFYLCASIPTGFTPNTGELFFGEGSRLTVL.

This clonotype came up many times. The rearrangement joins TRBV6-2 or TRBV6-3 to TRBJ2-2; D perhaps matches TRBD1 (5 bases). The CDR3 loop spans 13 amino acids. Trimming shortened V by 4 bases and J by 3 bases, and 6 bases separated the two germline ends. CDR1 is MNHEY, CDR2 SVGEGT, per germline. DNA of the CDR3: TGTGCCAGCAGTTCGACAGACACCGGGGAGCTGTTTTTT. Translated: CASSSTDTGELFF.

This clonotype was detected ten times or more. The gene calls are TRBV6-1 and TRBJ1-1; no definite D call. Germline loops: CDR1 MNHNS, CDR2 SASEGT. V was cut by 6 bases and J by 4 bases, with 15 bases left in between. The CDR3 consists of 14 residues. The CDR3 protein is CASRLSGVVTEAFF. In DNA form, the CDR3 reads TGTGCCAGCAGACTTTCCGGGGTAGTCACTGAAGCTTTCTTT.

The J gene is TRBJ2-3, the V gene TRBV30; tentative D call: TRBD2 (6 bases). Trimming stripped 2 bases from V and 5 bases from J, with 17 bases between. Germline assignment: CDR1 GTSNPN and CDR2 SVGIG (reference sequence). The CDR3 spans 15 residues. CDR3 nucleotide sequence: TGTGCCTGGAGTTCGCGGGGCCGGGGCAAAGATACGCAGTATTTT. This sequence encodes CAWSSRGRGKDTQYF.

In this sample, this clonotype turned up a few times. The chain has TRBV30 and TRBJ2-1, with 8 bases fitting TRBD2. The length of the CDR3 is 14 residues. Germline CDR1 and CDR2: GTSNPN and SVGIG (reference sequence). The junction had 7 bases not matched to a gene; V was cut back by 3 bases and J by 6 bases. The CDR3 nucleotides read TGTGCCTGGAGGGTCAGCGGGAGTAGCAATGAGCAGTTCTTC. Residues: CAWRVSGSSNEQFF.

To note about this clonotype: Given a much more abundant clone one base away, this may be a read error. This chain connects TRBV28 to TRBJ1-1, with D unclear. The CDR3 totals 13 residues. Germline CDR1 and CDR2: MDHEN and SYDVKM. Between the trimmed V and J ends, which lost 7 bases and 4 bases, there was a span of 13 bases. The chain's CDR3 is CASKRRGSTEAFF. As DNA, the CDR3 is TGTGCCAGCAAACGGAGAGGTAGCACTGAAGCTTTCTTT.

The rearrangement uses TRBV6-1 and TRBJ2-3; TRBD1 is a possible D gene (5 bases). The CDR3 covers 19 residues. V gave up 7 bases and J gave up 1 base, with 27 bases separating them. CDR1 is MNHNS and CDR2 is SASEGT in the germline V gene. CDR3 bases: TGTGCCAGCACTAGTGATAGGGTAAAAAAGGGGTTCGGCACAGATACGCAGTATTTT. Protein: CASTSDRVKKGFGTDTQYF.

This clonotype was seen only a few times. CDR3 protein: CASSLGDRPAGGYTF. CDR3 DNA sequence: TGCGCCAGCAGCTTGGGCGACAGGCCGGCCGGCGGCTACACCTTC. The chain joins TRBV5-1 to TRBJ1-2; D perhaps matches TRBD1 (6 bases). V lost 0 bases to trimming and J lost 8 bases, with 17 bases between them. The CDR3 totals 15 residues. Germline values: CDR1 SGHRS, CDR2 YFSETQ.

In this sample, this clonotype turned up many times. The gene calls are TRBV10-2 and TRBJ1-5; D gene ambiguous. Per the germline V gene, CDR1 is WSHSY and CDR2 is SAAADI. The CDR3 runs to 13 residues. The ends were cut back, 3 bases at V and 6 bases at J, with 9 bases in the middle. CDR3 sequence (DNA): TGCGCCAGCAGTGATTCTGTGGCTCAGCCCCAGCATTTT. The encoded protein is CASSDSVAQPQHF.

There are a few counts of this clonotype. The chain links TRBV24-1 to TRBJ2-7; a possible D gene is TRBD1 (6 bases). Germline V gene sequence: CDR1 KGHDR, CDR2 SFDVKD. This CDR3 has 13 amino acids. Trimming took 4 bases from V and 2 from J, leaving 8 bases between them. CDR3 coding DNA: TGTGCCACCAGTGAAGGGGGTACCTACGAGCAGTACTTC. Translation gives CATSEGGTYEQYF.

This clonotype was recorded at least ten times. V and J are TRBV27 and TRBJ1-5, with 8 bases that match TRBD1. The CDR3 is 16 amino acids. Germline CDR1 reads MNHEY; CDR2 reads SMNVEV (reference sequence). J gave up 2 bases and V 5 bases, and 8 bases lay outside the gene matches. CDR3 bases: TGTGCCAGCAGTCCTTCGGGGACAGGCGGCAATCAGCCCCAGCATTTT. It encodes CASSPSGTGGNQPQHF.

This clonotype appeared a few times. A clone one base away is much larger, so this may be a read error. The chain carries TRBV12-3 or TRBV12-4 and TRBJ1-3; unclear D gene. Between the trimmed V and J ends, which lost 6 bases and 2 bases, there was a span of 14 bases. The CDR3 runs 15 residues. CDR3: CASSSRLQPGNTIYF. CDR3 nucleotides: TGTGCCAGCAGCTCCCGACTACAACCTGGAAACACCATATATTTT.

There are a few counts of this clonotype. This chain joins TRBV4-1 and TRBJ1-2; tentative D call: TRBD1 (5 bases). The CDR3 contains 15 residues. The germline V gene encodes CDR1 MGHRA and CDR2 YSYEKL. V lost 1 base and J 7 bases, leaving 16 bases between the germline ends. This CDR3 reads CASSQGLGVRSGYTF. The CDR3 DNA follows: TGCGCCAGCAGCCAAGGGCTAGGGGTCCGGAGTGGCTACACCTTC.

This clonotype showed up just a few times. Here the CDR3 reads CSARAGASNQPQHF. The CDR3 DNA sequence: TGCAGTGCTAGAGCGGGGGCGAGCAATCAGCCCCAGCATTTT. The chain recombines TRBV20-1 with TRBJ1-5, with D possibly matching TRBD1 (6 bases). V was shortened by 1 base and J by 1 base, with 8 bases between the two germline ends. This CDR3 has 14 amino acids. Germline V gene sequence: CDR1 DFQATT, CDR2 SNEGSKA (reference sequence).

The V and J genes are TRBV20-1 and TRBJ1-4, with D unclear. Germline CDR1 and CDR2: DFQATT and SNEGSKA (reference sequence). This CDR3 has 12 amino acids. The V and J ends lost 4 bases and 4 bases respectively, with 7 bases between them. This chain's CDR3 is CSAIGFNEKLFF. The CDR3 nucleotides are TGCAGTGCTATAGGGTTTAATGAAAAACTGTTTTTT.